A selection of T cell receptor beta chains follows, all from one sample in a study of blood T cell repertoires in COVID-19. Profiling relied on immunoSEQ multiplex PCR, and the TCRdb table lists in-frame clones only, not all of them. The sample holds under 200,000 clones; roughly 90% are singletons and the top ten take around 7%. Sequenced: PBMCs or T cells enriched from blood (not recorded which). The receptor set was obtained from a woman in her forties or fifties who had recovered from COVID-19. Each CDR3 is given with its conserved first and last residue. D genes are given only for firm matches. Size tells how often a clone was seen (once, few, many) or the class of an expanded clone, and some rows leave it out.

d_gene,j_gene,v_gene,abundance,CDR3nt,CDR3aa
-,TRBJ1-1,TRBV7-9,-,TGTGCCAGCAGCAACCCCCAGGGGAAGGGGACTGAAGCTTTCTTT,CASSNPQGKGTEAFF
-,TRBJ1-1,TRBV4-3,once,TGCGCCAGCAGCCAAGACTCGAGGCAGGGAGGAACTGAAGCTTTCTTT,CASSQDSRQGGTEAFF
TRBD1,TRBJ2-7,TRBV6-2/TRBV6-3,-,TGTGCCAGCAGTTACAAGACAGGGATCGTGAAGTACGAGCAGTACTTC,CASSYKTGIVKYEQYF
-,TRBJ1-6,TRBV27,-,TGTGCCAGCAGGGGAGGCAGCTATGATTCACCCCTCCACTTT,CASRGGSYDSPLHF
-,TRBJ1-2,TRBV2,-,TGTGCCAGGACTAAGACTGGCGTCGCATATGGCTACACCTTC,CARTKTGVAYGYTF
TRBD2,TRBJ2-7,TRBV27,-,TGTGCCAGCAGTTTAAAAGGGGAGGGCTACGAGCAGTACTTC,CASSLKGEGYEQYF
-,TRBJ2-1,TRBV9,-,TGTGCCAGCAGCGTCGACATACCCTACAATGAGCAGTTCTTC,CASSVDIPYNEQFF
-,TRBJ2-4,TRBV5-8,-,TGTGCCAGCAGCCCCTTTCTAAAAGCCAAAAACATTCAGTACTTC,CASSPFLKAKNIQYF
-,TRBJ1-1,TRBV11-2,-,TGTGCCAGCAGTCTACCTATATCACGCAACACTGAAGCTTTCTTT,CASSLPISRNTEAFF
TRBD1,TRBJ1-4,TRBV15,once,TGTGCCACCAGCAGAGGACAGGGAAGCGGCACTAATGAAAAACTGTTTTTT,CATSRGQGSGTNEKLFF
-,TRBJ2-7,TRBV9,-,TGTGCCAGCAGCGTAGCACTGCCGCTACCACCCTACGAGCAGTACTTC,CASSVALPLPPYEQYF
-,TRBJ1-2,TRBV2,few,TGTGCCAGCAGTCAGGATCCCCGCCTTAACTATGGCTACACCTTC,CASSQDPRLNYGYTF
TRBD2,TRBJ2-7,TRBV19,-,TGTGCCAGTAGTTCAAGGGCTAGCGGCGGAAGCTCCTACGAGCAGTACTTC,CASSSRASGGSSYEQYF
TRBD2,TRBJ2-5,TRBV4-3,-,TGCGCCAGCAGTCTAGGACTAGCCACGTCGCAAGGAGAGACCCAGTACTTC,CASSLGLATSQGETQYF
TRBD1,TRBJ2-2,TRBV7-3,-,TGTGCCAGCAGCTCCTTCCCAGGGACAGGGATGACCGGGGAGCTGTTTTTT,CASSSFPGTGMTGELFF
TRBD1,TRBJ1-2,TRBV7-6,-,TGTGCCAGCAGCTTGGGGGCGGCAGGGGGTGGCTACACCTTC,CASSLGAAGGGYTF
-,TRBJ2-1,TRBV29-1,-,TGCAGCGTTGTGAAGGGAGCCGATGAGCAGTTCTTC,CSVVKGADEQFF
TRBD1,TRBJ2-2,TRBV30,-,TGTGCCTGGAAGGACAGGGGCTCGAACACCGGGGAGCTGTTTTTT,CAWKDRGSNTGELFF
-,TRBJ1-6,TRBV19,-,TGTGCCAGTAGTGTTCCAGGAGGGATCCCCTATAATTCACCCCTCCACTTT,CASSVPGGIPYNSPLHF
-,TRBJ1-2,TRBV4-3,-,TGCGCCAGCAGCCAACGACACGGAGGCTACACCTTC,CASSQRHGGYTF
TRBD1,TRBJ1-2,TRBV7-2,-,TGTGCCAGCAGCACCAGGGACAGGGCGCGCGGCTACACCTTC,CASSTRDRARGYTF
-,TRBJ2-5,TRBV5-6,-,TGTGCCAGCAGCCCTTCCCAAGAGACCCAGTACTTC,CASSPSQETQYF
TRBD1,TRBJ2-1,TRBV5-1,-,TGCGCCAGCAGCTTTTGGGACAGGGGAGAGAATGAGCAGTTCTTC,CASSFWDRGENEQFF
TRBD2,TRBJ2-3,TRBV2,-,TGTGCCAGCAGTGTAGGCGGGGGGGGCCCCACAGATACGCAGTATTTT,CASSVGGGGPTDTQYF
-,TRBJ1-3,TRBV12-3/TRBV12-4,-,TGTGCCAGCAGTTTCAGTGGAAACACCATATATTTT,CASSFSGNTIYF
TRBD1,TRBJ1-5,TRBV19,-,TGTGCCAGCACCGATGGGACAGGGGCCTCTAAGAATCAGCCCCAGCATTTT,CASTDGTGASKNQPQHF
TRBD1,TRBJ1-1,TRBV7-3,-,TGTGCCAGCAGCCCCGGGACAGGGGCTAACACTGAAGCTTTCTTT,CASSPGTGANTEAFF
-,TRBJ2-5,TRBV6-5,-,TGTGCCAGCAGACTCCACTTGCGAGCTGGGACCCAGTACTTC,CASRLHLRAGTQYF
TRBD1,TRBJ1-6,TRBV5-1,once,TGCGCCAGCAGCGGGGGACAGTTGGGGAATTCACCCCTCCACTTT,CASSGGQLGNSPLHF
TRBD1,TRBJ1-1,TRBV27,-,TGTGCCAGCAGTCTACAGGGGGCGCGGGGCACTGAAGCTTTCTTT,CASSLQGARGTEAFF
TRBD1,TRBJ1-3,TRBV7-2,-,TGTGCCAGCAGCTCCCCGGACAGGACCTCTGGAAACACCATATATTTT,CASSSPDRTSGNTIYF
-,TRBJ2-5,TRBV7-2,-,TGTGCCAGCAGTTTTGACAGGACGGAGACCCAGTACTTC,CASSFDRTETQYF
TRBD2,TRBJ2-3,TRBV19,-,TGTGCCAGTAGGTCGTGGGGAGGGGAAGATACGCAGTATTTT,CASRSWGGEDTQYF
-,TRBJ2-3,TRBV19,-,TGTGCCAGTAGTATTGCCAGATGGAGCTCCACCACAGATACGCAGTATTTT,CASSIARWSSTTDTQYF
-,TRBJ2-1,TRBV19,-,TGTGCCAGTAGTACACTATCCCGCGGGAAAGATAACAATGAGCAGTTCTTC,CASSTLSRGKDNNEQFF
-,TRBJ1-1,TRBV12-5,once,TGTGCTAGTGGAACCAGTTTGAACACTGAAGCTTTCTTT,CASGTSLNTEAFF
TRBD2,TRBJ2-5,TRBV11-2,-,TGTGCCAGCAGCTTAACGCTAGCGGGGGGCGTTCTACAAGAGACCCAGTACTTC,CASSLTLAGGVLQETQYF
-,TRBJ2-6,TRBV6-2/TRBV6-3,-,TGTGCCAGCAGTTACGACAGCCCCTCTGGGGCCAACGTCCTGACTTTC,CASSYDSPSGANVLTF
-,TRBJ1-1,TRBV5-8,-,TGTGCCAGCAGCAAGGACAGAACAATGAACACTGAAGCTTTCTTT,CASSKDRTMNTEAFF
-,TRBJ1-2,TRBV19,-,TGTGCCAGTAGGGAGTACAGGGATGGCTACACCTTC,CASREYRDGYTF
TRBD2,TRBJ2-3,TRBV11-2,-,TGTGCCAGCAGTTTCATAGCGGGGGGGGTTAGCACAGATACGCAGTATTTT,CASSFIAGGVSTDTQYF
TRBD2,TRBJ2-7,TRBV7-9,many,TGTGCCAGCAGCATCTCCCGACTAGCGGGAACCCACGAGCAGTACTTC,CASSISRLAGTHEQYF
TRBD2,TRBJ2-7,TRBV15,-,TGTGCCACCAGCAGGCCCCTTAGCGGGGGGGTATCCTACGAGCAGTACTTC,CATSRPLSGGVSYEQYF
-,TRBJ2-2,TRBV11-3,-,TGTGCCAGCAGTTCCTATCCAACTCTCCGCAACACCGGGGAGCTGTTTTTT,CASSSYPTLRNTGELFF
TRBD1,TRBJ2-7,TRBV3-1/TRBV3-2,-,TGTGCCAGCAGCGAGATTGGGACAGGGGGCCACGAGCAGTACTTC,CASSEIGTGGHEQYF
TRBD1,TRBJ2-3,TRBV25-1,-,TGTGCCAGCAGTGGAGGACAGGGGCTCACAGATACGCAGTATTTT,CASSGGQGLTDTQYF
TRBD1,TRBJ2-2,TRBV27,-,TGTGCCAGCAGAGAGGGGGCGGTAACGAACACCGGGGAGCTGTTTTTT,CASREGAVTNTGELFF
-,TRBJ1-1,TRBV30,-,TGTGCCTGGAGTAGAGGACAAATGAACACTGAAGCTTTCTTT,CAWSRGQMNTEAFF
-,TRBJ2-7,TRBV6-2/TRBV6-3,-,TGTGCCAGCAGTAAGACAGCATCCTACGAGCAGTACTTC,CASSKTASYEQYF
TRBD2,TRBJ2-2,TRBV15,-,TGTGCCACCAGCAGAACCGCGGGGGGGAACCCCGGGGAGCTGTTTTTT,CATSRTAGGNPGELFF
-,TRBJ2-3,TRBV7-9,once,TGTGCCAGCATACTAACAACAGGACAGCAAAGCACAGATACGCAGTATTTT,CASILTTGQQSTDTQYF
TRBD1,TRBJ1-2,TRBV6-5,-,TGTGCCAGCAGTTACTCGGGACAGGGAGTCTATGGCTACACCTTC,CASSYSGQGVYGYTF
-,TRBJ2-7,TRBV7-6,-,TGTGCCAGCAGCTTAGCCGCGACTAGCTCCTACGAGCAGTACTTC,CASSLAATSSYEQYF
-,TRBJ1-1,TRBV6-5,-,TGTGCCAGCAAGGAGCACACTGAAGCTTTCTTT,CASKEHTEAFF
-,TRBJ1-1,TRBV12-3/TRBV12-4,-,TGTGCCAGCAGTTTATTCGGGGGCACTGAAGCTTTCTTT,CASSLFGGTEAFF
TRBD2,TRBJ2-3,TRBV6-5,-,TGTGCCAGCAGTCGGACTAGCGGCAGAGATACGCAGTATTTT,CASSRTSGRDTQYF
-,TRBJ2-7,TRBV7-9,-,TGTGCCAGCAGCTTAGCAGGGGTCCCTGGATCCCGGAGCTACGAGCAGTACTTC,CASSLAGVPGSRSYEQYF